This TCR beta chain was profiled in a study of identical twins. Findings and limits, study-wide: High-abundance cord blood beta clonotypes had fewer insertions; memory repertoires showed none. Twin-shared out-of-frame alpha sequences were enriched for low generation probability. Instead of following the same donors, the conclusions were based on cross-sectional statistical analysis.

The CDR3 runs 15 residues. Germline CDR1 reads KGHDR; CDR2 reads SFDVKD. Between the trimmed V and J ends, which lost 0 bases and 0 bases, there was a span of 8 bases. MiXCR, run by TCRdb on the 5' RACE reads, gives a single entry per CDR3 protein. Of about 240,000 distinct CDR3 sequences listed, 7.5% were seen once; the top ten hold over 5%. With regard to this clonotype: Its antigen is not identified.

All donors were healthy, and all were Caucasian. These data are also associated with another study on yellow fever vaccine responses in identical twins.

The sequenced material came from CD8+ T cells sorted from blood. The chain combines TRBV24-1 with TRBJ2-7, with unresolved D. This sequence originates from a woman aged 18-29 years in good health. CDR3 region: CATSDLKGSSYEQYF. The CDR3 nucleotides are TGTGCCACCAGTGATTTGAAGGGAAGCTCCTACGAGCAGTACTTC.